This TCR beta chain derives from a study of PD-1 blockade in mismatch repair-deficient tumors. Study at large: Patients had some twelve mismatch repair-deficient cancer types, all previously treated and progressing. Study results and caveats: After pembrolizumab, tumor-resident clones rose rapidly, then generally contracted before radiologic responses.

Three pembrolizumab responders had their TCRs sequenced. CDR3 length: 14 amino acids. V lost 0 bases and J 5 bases, leaving 7 bases between the germline ends. Germline assignment: CDR1 MNHNY and CDR2 SVGAGI (reference sequence). This clone was observed once. The target antigen is unknown. Only in-frame clones appear in the TCRdb table, and some are missing; sequencing was by immunoSEQ multiplex PCR. This sample yields some 110,000 clones, of which approximately 80% are seen a single time; approximately 5% belongs to the top ten. The source of this sequence is an adult with mismatch repair-deficient cancer. Sequences were derived from peripheral blood, sampled roughly 60 weeks after starting pembrolizumab. The chain combines TRBV6-6 with TRBJ2-2, with D unclear. The CDR3 DNA is TGTGCCAGCAGTTACTCGATGGCGACCGGGGAGCTGTTTTTT. Its protein product is CASSYSMATGELFF.